This TCR beta chain was observed in a study of T cells after yellow fever vaccination. Study background: SMART-Seq v4 Ultra Low Input prepared the low-cell-number fractions.

Ten or more counts support this clonotype. V shed 1 base and J shed 5 bases, with 6 bases lying between them. The CDR3 is 13 residues long. Germline CDR1 DFQATT, CDR2 SNEGSKA (reference sequence). MiXCR, run by TCRdb on the 5' RACE reads, gives a single entry per CDR3 protein. Here the sample spans 100,000 to 150,000 distinct CDR3 sequences, about 7.4% being singletons. The V gene is TRBV20-1, the J gene TRBJ1-6; no reliable D call. The sample in question was CD4+ T cells sorted from PBMCs, obtained 10 to 11 days after the first yellow fever vaccination. This TCR came from a man between 18 and 35 years old who received the YFV17D yellow fever vaccine. This CDR3 reads CSARGQNNSPLHF. DNA for the CDR3: TGCAGTGCTAGAGGGCAGAATAATTCACCCCTCCACTTT.